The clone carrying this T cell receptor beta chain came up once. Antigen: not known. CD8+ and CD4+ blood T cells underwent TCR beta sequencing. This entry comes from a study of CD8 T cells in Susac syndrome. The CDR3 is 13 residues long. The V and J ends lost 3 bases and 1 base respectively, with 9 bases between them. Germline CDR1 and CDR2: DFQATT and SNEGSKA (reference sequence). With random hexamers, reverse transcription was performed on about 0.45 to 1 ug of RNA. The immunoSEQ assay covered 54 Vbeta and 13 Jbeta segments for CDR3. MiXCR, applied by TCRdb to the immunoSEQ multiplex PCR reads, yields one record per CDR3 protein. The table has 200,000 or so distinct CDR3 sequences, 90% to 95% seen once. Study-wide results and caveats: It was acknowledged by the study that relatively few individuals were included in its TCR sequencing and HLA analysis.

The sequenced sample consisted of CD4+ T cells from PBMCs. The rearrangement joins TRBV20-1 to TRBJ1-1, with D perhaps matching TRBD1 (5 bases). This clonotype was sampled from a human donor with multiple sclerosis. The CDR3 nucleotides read TGCAGTGCTAGGAGGCAGGGGAACACTGAAGCTTTCTTT. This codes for CSARRQGNTEAFF.